A single sample is the source of the 32 T cell receptor beta chains below, sequenced in a study of T cell changes during pregnancy in multiple sclerosis. Profiled with immunoSEQ multiplex PCR; TCRdb holds only in-frame clones, not every one. This sample yields about 79,000 clones, of which 75% to 95% are seen a single time; about 0.52% belongs to the top ten. The specimen was CD4+ T cells from peripheral blood mononuclear cells, collected in the second trimester of pregnancy. These receptors came from a female donor with multiple sclerosis, enrolled in a pregnancy study.

The chain uses TRBV5-3 and TRBJ1-2, with D unclear. TRBV5-3 is flagged as an ORF with uncertain function. V lost 1 base and J lost 8, with 6 bases in between. The CDR3 totals 11 residues. CDR3 bases: TGTGCCAGAAGCTTGATGAGGGGCTACACCTTC. Protein: CARSLMRGYTF.

V is TRBV7-3 and J is TRBJ1-1, with TRBD1 identical over 9 bases. CDR3 length: 15 amino acids. Germline trimming cut 4 bases from V and 8 bases from J; bases unmatched to any gene: 11. Germline CDR1 is SGHTA and CDR2 is FQGTGA. The CDR3 sequence is CASSSAVSGTGEAFF. In DNA form, the CDR3 reads TGTGCCAGCAGCTCTGCGGTATCCGGGACAGGGGAAGCTTTCTTT.

This clone was seen only once. CDR3 coding DNA: TGCGCCAGCAGCTCCGGGACAGGGGGAGAGACCCAGTACTTC. It is translated as CASSSGTGGETQYF. The chain is built from TRBV5-1 and TRBJ2-5; TRBD1 matches at 11 bases. Germline CDR1 and CDR2: SGHRS and YFSETQ. V was pared by 3 bases and J by 4 bases, with 2 bases of the junction left unmatched. This CDR3 region has 14 residues.

The V gene is TRBV2, the J gene TRBJ1-1; D gene unclear. Looked up from germline, CDR1 is SNHLY and CDR2 is FYNNEI. V lost 0 bases to trimming and J lost 6 bases, with 11 bases between them. This CDR3 has 14 residues. CDR3 residues: CASSEALRRAEAFF. The CDR3 DNA follows: TGTGCCAGCAGTGAAGCGCTTCGGAGGGCTGAAGCTTTCTTT. The full variable domain, its missing parts supplied by reference TRBV2 and TRBJ1-1, is EPEVTQTPSHQVTQMGQEVILRCVPISNHLYFYWYRQILGQKVEFLVSFYNNEISEKSEIFDDQFSVERPDGSNFTLKIRSTKLEDSAMYFCASSEALRRAEAFFGQGTRLTVV.

V gene TRBV11-1 combines with J gene TRBJ1-1; possibly TRBD1 for D (5 bases). V lost 5 bases to trimming and J lost 0 bases, with 10 bases between them. The CDR3 spans 14 residues. The germline gives CDR1 SGHAT, CDR2 FQDESV (reference sequence). The chain's CDR3 is CASSPRTMNTEAFF. The CDR3, as DNA: TGTGCCAGCAGCCCCCGGACAATGAACACTGAAGCTTTCTTT.

V usage is TRBV9 and J usage is TRBJ1-4; possibly TRBD1 for D (6 bases). V gave up 4 bases and J gave up 0 bases, with 13 bases separating them. This CDR3 has 16 residues. Germline V gene lookup returns CDR1 SGDLS and CDR2 YYNGEE. This CDR3 is CASSPQGGATNEKLFF. CDR3 nucleotide sequence: TGTGCCAGCAGCCCCCAAGGGGGGGCAACTAATGAAAAACTGTTTTTT.

This clone occurred once. This chain uses TRBV5-6 with TRBJ2-3; 9 bases fit TRBD2. The CDR3 has 17 residues. J was trimmed by 6 bases and V by 0 bases; bases with no gene match: 11. Germline CDR1 is SGHDT and CDR2 is YYEEEE. The CDR3 nucleotides read TGTGCCAGCAGCTTGGTTGGACTAGCGAGCGCCCCGGATACGCAGTATTTT. It specifies CASSLVGLASAPDTQYF.

The rearrangement links TRBV2 to TRBJ1-5; 9 nucleotides line up with TRBD1. With V trimmed by 3 bases and J by 2 bases, 8 bases remained unmatched. The CDR3 has 17 amino acids. Germline V gene sequence: CDR1 SNHLY, CDR2 FYNNEI. DNA for the CDR3: TGTGCCAGCAGTGAGGGTGCGGGACAGGGTGGCAATCAGCCCCAGCATTTT. It yields the protein CASSEGAGQGGNQPQHF.

The chain uses TRBV6-1 and TRBJ1-3; D is ambiguous. V was shortened by 4 bases and J by 0 bases, with 16 bases between the two germline ends. CDR1 and CDR2 (germline): MNHNS, SASEGT. The length of the CDR3 is 17 residues. CDR3 residues: CASSGTEQPYSGNTIYF. CDR3 DNA: TGTGCCAGCAGTGGAACCGAACAGCCATACTCTGGAAACACCATATATTTT.

The V call is TRBV28, the J call TRBJ2-1; D remains ambiguous. From germline, CDR1 is MDHEN and CDR2 SYDVKM. CDR3 length: 14 residues. Trimming left V 9 bases short and J 8 bases short, with 20 bases between. CDR3 residues: CASFKELARHEQFF. CDR3 nucleotides: TGTGCCAGTTTCAAGGAGCTGGCGAGGCATGAGCAGTTCTTC.

V gene TRBV7-2 combines with J gene TRBJ2-2, with TRBD1 identical over 9 bases. The CDR3 is 16 residues long. Per the germline V gene, CDR1 is SGHTA and CDR2 is FQGNSA. The V gene end was trimmed by 4 bases and the J gene end by 2 bases; junction bases not matched to a gene: 5. The CDR3 sequence: CASSYTGGDNTGELFF. The CDR3 nucleotides read TGTGCCAGCAGCTACACAGGGGGCGACAACACCGGGGAGCTGTTTTTT.

The chain has TRBV7-2 and TRBJ2-2; TRBD2 is a possible D gene (6 bases). CDR1 and CDR2 from the germline V gene are SGHTA and FQGNSA. Deletions cut 5 bases from V and 6 bases from J, with 13 bases between. The CDR3 length is 14 residues. CDR3 protein: CASSLGRSPGELFF. The CDR3, as DNA: TGTGCCAGCAGCCTAGGGAGGTCCCCCGGGGAGCTGTTTTTT.

The V call is TRBV19, the J call TRBJ2-2; 9 bases map to TRBD2. With 9 bases clipped from V and 6 bases from J, the junction kept 8 bases outside the gene matches. The CDR3 is 14 residues long. Germline V CDR1 and CDR2: LNHDA, SQIVND (reference sequence). The CDR3 DNA is TGTGCCAGCCGATTAGCGGGAGTCCCCGGGGAGCTGTTTTTT. Its protein product is CASRLAGVPGELFF.

The chain couples TRBV19 to TRBJ1-5; 7 positions match TRBD1. CDR3 length: 15 residues. The ends lost 5 bases at V and 1 base at J; junction bases unmatched: 5. Germline V gives CDR1 LNHDA, CDR2 SQIVND (reference sequence). The CDR3: CASSDRAGSNQPQHF. The DNA of the CDR3 is TGTGCCAGTAGTGACAGGGCTGGAAGCAATCAGCCCCAGCATTTT.

This clone has just a few counts. The rearrangement links TRBV25-1 to TRBJ1-3; 7 nucleotides match TRBD1. Germline V gives CDR1 MGHDK, CDR2 SYGVNS. There are 16 residues in the CDR3. Trimming cost V 4 bases and J 1 base; bases outside gene matches: 7. CDR3 DNA sequence: TGTGCCAGCAGTGCTGAACAGGGGTGGTCTGGAAACACCATATATTTT. Amino acid sequence: CASSAEQGWSGNTIYF.

The chain carries TRBV4-2 and TRBJ1-5; D possibly corresponds to TRBD1 (5 bases). Per germline, CDR1 LGHNA and CDR2 YNFKEQ. The V gene lost 2 bases and the J gene lost 7 bases, with 12 bases spanning the gap. This CDR3 is 14 amino acids long. The CDR3 bases are TGTGCCAGCAGCCAAATATGGCGGGGGCAGCCCCAGCATTTT. This gives the protein CASSQIWRGQPQHF.

The chain recombines TRBV27 with TRBJ2-2; possibly TRBD1 for D (5 bases). Trimming removed 6 bases at V and 6 bases at J, with 17 bases between. CDR3 length equals 15 residues. CDR1 and CDR2 from the germline V gene are MNHEY and SMNVEV (reference sequence). The CDR3 sequence is CASSPTGARPGELFF. Here the CDR3 DNA reads TGTGCCAGCAGCCCTACAGGTGCAAGACCCGGGGAGCTGTTTTTT.

The chain recombines TRBV7-2 with TRBJ1-2; 7 bases match TRBD1. The length of the CDR3 is 15 residues. The junction had 11 bases not matched to a gene; V was cut back by 5 bases and J by 5 bases. Germline V gene data show CDR1 as SGHTA and CDR2 as FQGNSA. This CDR3 reads CASSQPDRAVYGYTF. Written as DNA, the CDR3 is TGTGCCAGCAGCCAACCAGACAGGGCGGTATATGGCTACACCTTC.

V usage is TRBV7-2 and J usage is TRBJ2-4; 7 nucleotides agree with TRBD2. Germline values: CDR1 SGHTA, CDR2 FQGNSA. With 1 base clipped from V and 1 base from J, the junction kept 7 bases outside the gene matches. The CDR3 totals 17 residues. The CDR3: CASSLGPAGGAKNIQYF. As DNA, the CDR3 is TGTGCCAGCAGCTTAGGGCCCGCCGGGGGGGCCAAAAACATTCAGTACTTC.

The chain carries TRBV28 and TRBJ1-3; no definite D call. CDR3 length equals 13 residues. The V end was cut by 8 bases, the J end by 4 bases, with 12 bases between. CDR1 is MDHEN, CDR2 SYDVKM, per germline. The CDR3 here is CASGRGGGNTIYF. The DNA for the CDR3 is TGTGCCAGCGGACGCGGAGGGGGAAACACCATATATTTT.

CDR3 bases: TGTGCCAGCCAATCCCTCCCCAGGGGGCCTTACAATGAGCAGTTCTTC. It specifies CASQSLPRGPYNEQFF. J is TRBJ2-1 and V is TRBV28, with TRBD1 identical over 8 bases. Germline assignment: CDR1 MDHEN and CDR2 SYDVKM. The CDR3 consists of 16 residues. V shed 8 bases and J 4 bases; nucleotides not matched to a gene: 13.

The chain carries TRBV6-6 and TRBJ1-6; D remains ambiguous. The germline V gene has CDR1 MNHNY and CDR2 SVGAGI (reference sequence). The CDR3 contains 15 residues. Between the trimmed V and J ends, which lost 4 bases and 7 bases, there was a span of 14 bases. The CDR3 loop is CASSFTDLRNSPLHF. The CDR3 coding sequence is TGTGCCAGCAGTTTTACGGACTTGCGGAATTCACCCCTCCACTTT.

The chain recombines TRBV10-3 with TRBJ2-7; D may be TRBD2 (5 bases). In germline, CDR1 is ENHRY, CDR2 SYGVKD. The CDR3 extends over 15 amino acids. V was trimmed by 6 bases and J by 0 bases, leaving 15 bases between them. In nucleotides, the CDR3 is TGTGCCATCAGCCCGAGAGCGGTGAGCTCCTACGAGCAGTACTTC. This codes for CAISPRAVSSYEQYF.

This sequence joins TRBV18 and TRBJ2-5; 8 bases line up with TRBD1. The CDR3 contains 13 residues. The V gene end was trimmed by 5 bases and the J gene end by 5 bases; junction bases not matched to a gene: 4. The germline CDR1 and CDR2 sequences are KGHSH and LQKENI. Here the CDR3 reads CASSSGQEETQYF. The CDR3, as DNA: TGTGCCAGCTCATCGGGACAGGAGGAGACCCAGTACTTC.

The chain is built from TRBV5-1 and TRBJ2-2; TRBD2 might be the D (5 bases). The ends were cut back, 2 bases at V and 2 bases at J, with 7 bases in the middle. This CDR3 comprises 14 residues. Germline values: CDR1 SGHRS, CDR2 YFSETQ. The CDR3 region has the DNA TGCGCCAGCAGCTTCCGGGAAAACACCGGGGAGCTGTTTTTT. Its protein product is CASSFRENTGELFF.

The V and J genes are TRBV6-1 and TRBJ2-6, with a tentative D call TRBD1 (7 bases). The CDR3 extends over 17 amino acids. The V gene's germline CDR1 is MNHNS and CDR2 SASEGT. Trimming removed 2 bases at V and 1 base at J, with 12 bases between. CDR3: CASSELTGRSGANVLTF. CDR3 in DNA: TGTGCCAGCAGTGAACTGACAGGGAGGTCTGGGGCCAACGTCCTGACTTTC.

V is TRBV7-6 and J is TRBJ2-7; D remains unclear. Germline CDR1 SGHVS, CDR2 FNYEAQ. This CDR3 spans 12 amino acids. V dropped 5 bases and J dropped 7 bases, with 12 bases sitting between them. CDR3 region: CASSPPGREQYF. DNA for the CDR3: TGTGCCAGCAGCCCCCCCGGTCGTGAGCAGTACTTC. The whole variable domain, remainder taken from reference TRBV7-6 and TRBJ2-7, is GAGVSQSPRYKVTKRGQDVALRCDPISGHVSLYWYRQALGQGPEFLTYFNYEAQQDKSGLPNDRFSAERPEGSISTLTIQRTEQRDSAMYRCASSPPGREQYFGPGTRLTVT.

This chain links TRBV4-3 with TRBJ2-5; TRBD2 matches at 11 bases. The J segment lost 4 bases and the V segment lost 0 bases, leaving 1 base of the junction unmatched. The CDR3 totals 15 residues. The germline gives CDR1 LGHNA, CDR2 YSLEER. As DNA, the CDR3 is TGCGCCAGCAGCCAAGACCTAGCGGGAGGAGAGACCCAGTACTTC. Translating it yields CASSQDLAGGETQYF.

This clone has more than one count but fewer than ten. The chain carries TRBV5-6 and TRBJ1-6; D is possibly TRBD1 (6 bases). In germline, CDR1 is SGHDT, CDR2 YYEEEE. The CDR3 consists of 15 residues. With 3 bases removed from V and 14 bases from J, the gap between germline ends came to 21 bases. This chain's CDR3 is CASSYRTDALTALHF. The CDR3 nucleotides read TGTGCCAGCAGCTACCGGACAGACGCCTTGACAGCCCTCCACTTT.

V usage is TRBV6-1 and J usage is TRBJ2-3, with D perhaps TRBD2 (5 bases). CDR1 and CDR2 from the germline V gene are MNHNS and SASEGT. The CDR3 is made up of 15 amino acids. With 4 bases removed from V and 2 bases from J, the gap between germline ends came to 13 bases. CDR3: CASSGRGGPTDTQYF. CDR3 coding DNA: TGTGCCAGCAGTGGCCGCGGAGGTCCCACAGATACGCAGTATTTT.

This clone was seen only once. J is TRBJ1-2 and V is TRBV6-5, with TRBD1 identical over 7 bases. Germline V CDR1 and CDR2: MNHEY, SVGAGI. The CDR3 covers 15 residues. With 0 bases clipped from V and 0 bases from J, the junction kept 1 base outside the gene matches. The CDR3 region has the DNA TGTGCCAGCAGTTACTCGGGGACAGCTAACTATGGCTACACCTTC. It specifies CASSYSGTANYGYTF.

This chain uses TRBV4-2 with TRBJ1-2; a weak D match, TRBD1 (6 bases). The CDR3 is 16 amino acids. The V gene lost 0 bases and the J gene lost 6 bases, with 17 bases spanning the gap. Germline CDR1 is LGHNA and CDR2 is YNFKEQ. The DNA of the CDR3 is TGTGCCAGCAGCCAAGAGGGCACAGGGAGGGGAAATGGCTACACCTTC. It is translated as CASSQEGTGRGNGYTF.